The T cell receptor (beta chain) described here comes from a study of identical twins. This clonotype was observed many times. There are 15 residues in the CDR3. Unmatched junction bases numbered 3, after V lost 2 bases and J lost 4 bases. TCRdb reprocessed the 5' RACE reads via MiXCR and lists one record per CDR3 protein. The table has some 570,000 distinct CDR3 sequences, 20% to 25% seen once. These records were also assigned to another study, of yellow fever vaccine responses in identical twins.

The specimen was CD4+ T cells sorted from blood. The clonotype comes from a woman under 30 in good health. The chain couples TRBV12-3 or TRBV12-4 to TRBJ2-2; 8 bases line up with TRBD1. Here the CDR3 reads CASSLLTGATGELFF. CDR3 nucleotide sequence: TGTGCCAGCAGTTTACTGACAGGGGCCACCGGGGAGCTGTTTTTT.